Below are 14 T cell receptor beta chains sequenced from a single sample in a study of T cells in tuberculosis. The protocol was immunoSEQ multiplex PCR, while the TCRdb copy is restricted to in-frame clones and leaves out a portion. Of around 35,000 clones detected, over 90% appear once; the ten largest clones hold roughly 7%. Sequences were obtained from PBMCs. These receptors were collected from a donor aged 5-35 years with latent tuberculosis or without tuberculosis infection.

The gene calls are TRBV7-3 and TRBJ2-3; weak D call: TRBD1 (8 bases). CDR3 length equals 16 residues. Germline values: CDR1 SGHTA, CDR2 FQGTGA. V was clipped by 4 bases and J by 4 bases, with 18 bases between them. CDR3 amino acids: CASSWGGQATADTQYF. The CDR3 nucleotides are TGTGCCAGCAGCTGGGGGGGACAGGCGACGGCAGATACGCAGTATTTT.

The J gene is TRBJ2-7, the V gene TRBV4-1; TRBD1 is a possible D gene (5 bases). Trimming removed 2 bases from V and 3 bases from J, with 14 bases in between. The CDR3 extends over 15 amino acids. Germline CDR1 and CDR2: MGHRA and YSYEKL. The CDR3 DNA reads TGCGCCAGCAGCCAATCAGGGAAAGGTGGCTACGAGCAGTACTTC. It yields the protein CASSQSGKGGYEQYF.

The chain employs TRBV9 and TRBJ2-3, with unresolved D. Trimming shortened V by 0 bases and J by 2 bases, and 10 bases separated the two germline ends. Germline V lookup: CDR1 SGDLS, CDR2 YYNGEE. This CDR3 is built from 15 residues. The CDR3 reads CASSVGGYHTDTQYF. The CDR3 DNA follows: TGTGCCAGCAGCGTAGGCGGCTACCACACAGATACGCAGTATTTT. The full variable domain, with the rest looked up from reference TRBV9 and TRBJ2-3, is DSGVTQTPKHLITATGQRVTLRCSPRSGDLSVYWYQQSLDQGLQFLIQYYNGEERAKGNILERFSAQQFPDLHSELNLSSLELGDSALYFCASSVGGYHTDTQYFGPGTRLTVL.

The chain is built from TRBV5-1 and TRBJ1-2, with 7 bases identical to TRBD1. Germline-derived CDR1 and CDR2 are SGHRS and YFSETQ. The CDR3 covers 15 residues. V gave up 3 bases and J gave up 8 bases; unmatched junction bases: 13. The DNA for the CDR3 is TGCGCCAGCAGCTCCGAGGGACAGCTGATGGACGGCTACACCTTC. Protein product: CASSSEGQLMDGYTF.

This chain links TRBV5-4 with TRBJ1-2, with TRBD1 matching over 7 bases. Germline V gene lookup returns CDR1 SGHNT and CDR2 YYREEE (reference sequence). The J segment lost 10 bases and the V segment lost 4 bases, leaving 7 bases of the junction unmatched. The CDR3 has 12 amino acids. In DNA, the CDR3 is TGTGCCAGCAGCGCCTCGGGACAGACCTACACCTTC. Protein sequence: CASSASGQTYTF.

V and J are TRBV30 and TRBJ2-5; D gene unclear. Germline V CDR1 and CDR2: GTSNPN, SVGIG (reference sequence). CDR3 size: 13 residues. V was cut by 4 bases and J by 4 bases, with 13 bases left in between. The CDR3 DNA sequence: TGTGCCTGGAACCCAAGACATTTAGAGACCCAGTACTTC. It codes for CAWNPRHLETQYF.

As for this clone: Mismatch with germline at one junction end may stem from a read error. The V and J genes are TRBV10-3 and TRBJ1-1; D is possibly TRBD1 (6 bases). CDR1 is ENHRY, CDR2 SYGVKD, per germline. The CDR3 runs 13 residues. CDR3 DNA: TGTGCCATCAGTGCACCAGGGGCTGTGAATCCGACCTTT. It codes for CAISAPGAVNPTF.

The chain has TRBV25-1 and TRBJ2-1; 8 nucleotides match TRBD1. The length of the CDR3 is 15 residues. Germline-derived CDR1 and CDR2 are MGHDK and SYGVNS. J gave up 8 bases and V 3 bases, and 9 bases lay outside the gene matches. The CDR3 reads CASSETRGLNHEQFF. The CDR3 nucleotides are TGTGCCAGCAGTGAGACCAGGGGGCTGAACCATGAGCAGTTCTTC. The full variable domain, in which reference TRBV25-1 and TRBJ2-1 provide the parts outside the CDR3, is EADIYQTPRYLVIGTGKKITLECSQTMGHDKMYWYQQDPGMELHLIHYSYGVNSTEKGDLSSESTVSRIRTEHFPLTLESARPSHTSQYLCASSETRGLNHEQFFGPGTRLTVL.

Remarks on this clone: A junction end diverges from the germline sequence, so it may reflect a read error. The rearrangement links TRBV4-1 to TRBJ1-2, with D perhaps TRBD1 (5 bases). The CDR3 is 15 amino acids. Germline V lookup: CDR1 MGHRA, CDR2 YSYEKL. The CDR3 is CASSEEYRTLYGYTF. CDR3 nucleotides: TGCGCCAGCAGCGAAGAGTACAGGACGCTCTATGGCTACACCTTC.

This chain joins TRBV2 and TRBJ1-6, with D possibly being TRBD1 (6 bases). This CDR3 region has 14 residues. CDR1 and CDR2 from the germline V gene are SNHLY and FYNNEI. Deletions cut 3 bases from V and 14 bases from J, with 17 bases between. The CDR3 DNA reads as TGTGCCAGCAGTGAGAATGTGGGGGCCAGGACCCTCCACTTT. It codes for CASSENVGARTLHF.

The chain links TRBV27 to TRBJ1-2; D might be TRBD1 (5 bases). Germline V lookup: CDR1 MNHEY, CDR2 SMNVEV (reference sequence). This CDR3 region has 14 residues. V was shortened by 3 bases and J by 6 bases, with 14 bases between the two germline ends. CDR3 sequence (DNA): TGTGCCAGCAGTTTCTTCGGGGGTGGGGATGGCTACACCTTC. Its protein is CASSFFGGGDGYTF.

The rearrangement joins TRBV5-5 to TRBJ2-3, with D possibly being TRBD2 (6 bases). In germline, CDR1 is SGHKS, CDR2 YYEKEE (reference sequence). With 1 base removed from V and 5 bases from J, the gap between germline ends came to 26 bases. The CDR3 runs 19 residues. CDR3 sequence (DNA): TGTGCCAGCAGCTTGCCCGGGGGTGGTACTGGCGGGGACGGAGATACGCAGTATTTT. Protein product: CASSLPGGGTGGDGDTQYF.

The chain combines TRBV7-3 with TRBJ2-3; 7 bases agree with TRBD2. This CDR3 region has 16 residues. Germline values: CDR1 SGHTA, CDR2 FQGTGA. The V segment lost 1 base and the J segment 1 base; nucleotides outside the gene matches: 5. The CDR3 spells CASSLSGSGGTDTQYF. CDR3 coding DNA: TGTGCCAGCAGCTTAAGTGGAAGCGGGGGCACAGATACGCAGTATTTT.

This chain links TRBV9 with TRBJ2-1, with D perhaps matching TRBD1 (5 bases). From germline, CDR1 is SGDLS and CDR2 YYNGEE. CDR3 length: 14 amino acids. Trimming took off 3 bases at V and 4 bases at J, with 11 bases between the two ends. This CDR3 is CASSGGPVYNEQFF. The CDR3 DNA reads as TGTGCCAGCAGCGGGGGCCCCGTTTACAATGAGCAGTTCTTC. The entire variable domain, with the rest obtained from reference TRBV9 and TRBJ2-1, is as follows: DSGVTQTPKHLITATGQRVTLRCSPRSGDLSVYWYQQSLDQGLQFLIQYYNGEERAKGNILERFSAQQFPDLHSELNLSSLELGDSALYFCASSGGPVYNEQFFGPGTRLTVL.